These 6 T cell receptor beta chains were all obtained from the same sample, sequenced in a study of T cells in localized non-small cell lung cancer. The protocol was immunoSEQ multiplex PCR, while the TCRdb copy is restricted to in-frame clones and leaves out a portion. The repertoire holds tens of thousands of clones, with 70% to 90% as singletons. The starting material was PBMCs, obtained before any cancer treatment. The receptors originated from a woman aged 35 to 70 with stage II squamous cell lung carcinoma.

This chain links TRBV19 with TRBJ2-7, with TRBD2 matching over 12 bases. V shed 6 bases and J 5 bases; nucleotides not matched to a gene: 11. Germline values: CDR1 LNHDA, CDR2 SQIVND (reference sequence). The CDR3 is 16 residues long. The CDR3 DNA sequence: TGTGCCAGTAGCTCTAGCGGGAGGGTTCGGGGGCACGAGCAGTACTTC. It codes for CASSSSGRVRGHEQYF.

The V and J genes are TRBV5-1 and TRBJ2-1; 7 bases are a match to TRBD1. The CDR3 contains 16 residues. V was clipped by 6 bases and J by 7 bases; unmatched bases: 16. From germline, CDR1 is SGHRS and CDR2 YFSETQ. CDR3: CASNPRAGGRLNEQFF. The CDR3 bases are TGCGCCAGCAACCCCAGGGCAGGGGGAAGGCTAAATGAGCAGTTCTTC.

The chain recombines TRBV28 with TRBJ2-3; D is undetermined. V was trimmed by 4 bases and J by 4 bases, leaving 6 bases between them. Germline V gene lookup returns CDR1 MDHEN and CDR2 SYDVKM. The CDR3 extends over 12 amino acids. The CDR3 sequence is CASSSHSDTQYF. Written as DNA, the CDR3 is TGTGCCAGCAGTTCCCACTCAGATACGCAGTATTTT. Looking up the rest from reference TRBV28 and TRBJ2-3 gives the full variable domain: DVKVTQSSRYLVKRTGEKVFLECVQDMDHENMFWYRQDPGLGLRLIYFSYDVKMKEKGDIPEGYSVSREKKERFSLILESASTNQTSMYLCASSSHSDTQYFGPGTRLTVL.

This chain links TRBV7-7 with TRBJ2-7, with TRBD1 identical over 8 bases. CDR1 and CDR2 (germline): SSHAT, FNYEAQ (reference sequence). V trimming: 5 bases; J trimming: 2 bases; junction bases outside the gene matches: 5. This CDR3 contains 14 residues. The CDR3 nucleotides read TGTGCCAGCAGCCCCGGACAGGGCACCTACGAGCAGTACTTC. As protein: CASSPGQGTYEQYF.

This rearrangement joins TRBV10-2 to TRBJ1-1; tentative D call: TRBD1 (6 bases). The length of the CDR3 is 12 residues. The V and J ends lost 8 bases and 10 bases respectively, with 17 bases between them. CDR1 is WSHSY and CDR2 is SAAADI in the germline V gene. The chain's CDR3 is CASSYRESGAFF. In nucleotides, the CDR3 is TGCGCCAGCTCATACAGGGAATCAGGAGCTTTCTTT.

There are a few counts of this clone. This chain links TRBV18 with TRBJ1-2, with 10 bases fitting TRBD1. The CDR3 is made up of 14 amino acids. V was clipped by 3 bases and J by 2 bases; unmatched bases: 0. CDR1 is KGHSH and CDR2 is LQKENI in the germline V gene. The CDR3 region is CASSPGQGNYGYTF. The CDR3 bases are TGTGCCAGCTCACCGGGACAGGGGAACTATGGCTACACCTTC.